This T cell receptor beta chain was captured by sequencing in a study of CD8 T cells in ankylosing spondylitis. Broader study findings: A motif of fewer than ten highly homologous TCR beta variants was seen as apparently characteristic of ankylosing spondylitis blood.

Researchers built TCR beta libraries using quantitative 5'-RACE with molecular barcodes. TCRdb reprocessed the 5' RACE reads with MiXCR, giving one entry per CDR3 protein. This sample carries some 200,000 distinct CDR3 sequences, roughly 6.6% of them seen once, and the ten largest clones take 12% to 15%. A remark on this clonotype: Its antigen is undetermined.

V gave up 7 bases and J gave up 0 bases; unmatched junction bases: 6. Per germline, CDR1 MNHNS and CDR2 SASEGT. The CDR3 loop spans 15 amino acids. Sequencing was done on a sample of blood, either unsorted or a sorted T cell fraction (not recorded which). V and J are TRBV6-1 and TRBJ2-7; 10 bases are a match to TRBD2. This receptor was obtained from a male donor with ankylosing spondylitis. CDR3 in DNA: TGTGCCAGCACCGGACTAGCGGCTAGCTCCTACGAGCAGTACTTC. This translates into CASTGLAASSYEQYF.